Below, 13 T cell receptor beta chains from the same sample are listed, as sequenced in a study of beta chain features in type 1 diabetes. Overall study results and limits: TCRB CDR3 length was moderately but significantly reduced in all four CD4+ subsets of Type 1 diabetes patients.

As every portion of the isolated RNA was reverse transcribed, the sequencing read expressed TCRB transcripts. This table comes from immunoSEQ multiplex PCR, and its TCRdb copy is limited to in-frame clones, with some not included. The top ten hold roughly 0.04% of the sample, which has hundreds of thousands of clones, around 15% seen once. Their antigens remain unidentified. Sequencing used naive CD4+ T cells from blood. The receptors were sampled from a young man with type 1 diabetes.

This clone appeared a few times. The chain links TRBV6-1 to TRBJ2-3; possibly TRBD1 or TRBD2 for D (5 bases each). Germline loops: CDR1 MNHNS, CDR2 SASEGT. V was pared by 7 bases and J by 4 bases, with 12 bases between. The CDR3 has 13 residues. The CDR3: CASTRRGADTQYF. Here the CDR3 DNA reads TGTGCCAGCACGAGACGGGGCGCAGATACGCAGTATTTT.

The V call is TRBV7-2, the J call TRBJ1-2; TRBD1 matches at 10 bases. The CDR3 runs to 15 residues. The germline CDR1 and CDR2 sequences are SGHTA and FQGNSA. J gave up 6 bases and V 0 bases, and 4 bases lay outside the gene matches. CDR3 DNA: TGTGCCAGCAGCTTAGCCGGGACAGGGGCCCATGGCTACACCTTC. Translation: CASSLAGTGAHGYTF.

This chain links TRBV9 with TRBJ2-5; 7 bases agree with TRBD1. The germline CDR1 and CDR2 sequences are SGDLS and YYNGEE. Trimming cost V 7 bases and J 5 bases; bases outside gene matches: 14. The CDR3 totals 15 residues. CDR3 nucleotides: TGTGCCAGCTCTAGAGGGGGCGCCCCTGGGGAGACCCAGTACTTC. This encodes CASSRGGAPGETQYF.

In its sample, this clone was seen a few times. The J gene is TRBJ2-6, the V gene TRBV5-1; D may correspond to TRBD1 or TRBD2 (5 bases each). Trimming shortened V by 0 bases and J by 0 bases, and 16 bases separated the two germline ends. This CDR3 is 19 amino acids long. The germline CDR1 and CDR2 sequences are SGHRS and YFSETQ. The CDR3: CASSLALVREFSGANVLTF. DNA for the CDR3: TGCGCCAGCAGCTTGGCCTTGGTCAGGGAGTTCTCTGGGGCCAACGTCCTGACTTTC.

CDR3 sequence (DNA): TGTGCCACCGTGGACAGGGCTCCCTACGAGCAGTACTTC. Translated, it gives CATVDRAPYEQYF. V is TRBV6-1 and J is TRBJ2-7; the match to TRBD1 covers 8 bases. Germline assignment: CDR1 MNHNS and CDR2 SASEGT. This CDR3 spans 13 amino acids. Trimming removed 10 bases from V and 2 bases from J; junction bases left unmatched: 7.

J is TRBJ1-4 and V is TRBV7-9; the match to TRBD1 covers 8 bases. The CDR3 spans 16 residues. Germline V gives CDR1 SEHNR, CDR2 FQNEAQ (reference sequence). V shed 4 bases and J 0 bases; nucleotides not matched to a gene: 4. For the CDR3, the DNA is TGTGCCAGCAGCTCCGGACAGGGACCAACTAATGAAAAACTGTTTTTT. It is translated as CASSSGQGPTNEKLFF.

This clone has more than one count but fewer than ten. The chain is built from TRBV27 and TRBJ2-7; D remains ambiguous. The germline CDR1 and CDR2 sequences are MNHEY and SMNVEV (reference sequence). The CDR3 covers 12 residues. V dropped 8 bases and J dropped 2 bases, with 10 bases sitting between them. The CDR3 spells CASDEDTYEQYF. CDR3 nucleotides: TGTGCCAGCGACGAAGACACCTACGAGCAGTACTTC.

This clone was counted between two and nine times. The chain carries TRBV4-1 and TRBJ2-3; D is unclear. The CDR3 runs to 16 residues. Trimming left V 0 bases short and J 0 bases short, with 10 bases between. Germline assignment: CDR1 MGHRA and CDR2 YSYEKL. The DNA of the CDR3 is TGCGCCAGCAGCCAAGAAGGTCTGACTAGCACAGATACGCAGTATTTT. It encodes CASSQEGLTSTDTQYF.

The rearrangement links TRBV7-9 to TRBJ1-4; D gene unclear. Per germline, CDR1 SEHNR and CDR2 FQNEAQ (reference sequence). The CDR3 extends over 14 amino acids. Trimming took off 5 bases at V and 6 bases at J, with 13 bases between the two ends. As DNA, the CDR3 is TGTGCCAGCAGCCCCGGCTTTGGGGATGAAAAACTGTTTTTT. This translates into CASSPGFGDEKLFF. The full variable domain, with the rest looked up from reference TRBV7-9 and TRBJ1-4, is DTGVSQNPRHKITKRGQNVTFRCDPISEHNRLYWYRQTLGQGPEFLTYFQNEAQLEKSRLLSDRFSAERPKGSFSTLEIQRTEQGDSAMYLCASSPGFGDEKLFFGSGTQLSVL.

This clone has more than one count but fewer than ten. The sample has other DNA sequences that encode this CDR3 too. The V call is TRBV18, the J call TRBJ2-3; D might be TRBD2 (5 bases). Trimming took 3 bases from V and 1 from J, leaving 5 bases between them. Looked up from germline, CDR1 is KGHSH and CDR2 is LQKENI. CDR3 length: 13 amino acids. The CDR3 protein is CASSPRGTDTQYF. The CDR3, as DNA: TGTGCCAGCTCACCGCGGGGCACAGATACGCAGTATTTT.

V is TRBV5-6 and J is TRBJ2-1, with unresolved D. CDR1 is SGHDT and CDR2 is YYEEEE in the germline V gene. This CDR3 has 13 residues. The V end lost 2 bases, the J end lost 7 bases, and 10 bases lay between the germline ends. CDR3 bases: TGTGCCAGCAGCTTACAGCCCGGAAATGAGCAGTTCTTC. Its protein product is CASSLQPGNEQFF.

The V and J genes are TRBV2 and TRBJ2-5; 7 bases match TRBD1. After removal of 8 bases from V and 2 bases from J, the junction contained 5 bases not matched to a gene. The CDR3 has 13 residues. CDR1 and CDR2 from the germline V gene are SNHLY and FYNNEI. The CDR3 DNA is TGTGCCAGCCGACAGGGTGGGCAAGAGACCCAGTACTTC. Translated: CASRQGGQETQYF.

Only a few counts were recorded for this clone. The rearrangement joins TRBV19 to TRBJ2-2; 12 nucleotides line up with TRBD2. J gave up 5 bases and V 6 bases, and 1 base lay outside the gene matches. There are 14 residues in the CDR3. The germline CDR1 and CDR2 sequences are LNHDA and SQIVND (reference sequence). The CDR3: CASRGLAGTGELFF. CDR3 nucleotides: TGTGCCAGTAGAGGACTAGCGGGGACCGGGGAGCTGTTTTTT.